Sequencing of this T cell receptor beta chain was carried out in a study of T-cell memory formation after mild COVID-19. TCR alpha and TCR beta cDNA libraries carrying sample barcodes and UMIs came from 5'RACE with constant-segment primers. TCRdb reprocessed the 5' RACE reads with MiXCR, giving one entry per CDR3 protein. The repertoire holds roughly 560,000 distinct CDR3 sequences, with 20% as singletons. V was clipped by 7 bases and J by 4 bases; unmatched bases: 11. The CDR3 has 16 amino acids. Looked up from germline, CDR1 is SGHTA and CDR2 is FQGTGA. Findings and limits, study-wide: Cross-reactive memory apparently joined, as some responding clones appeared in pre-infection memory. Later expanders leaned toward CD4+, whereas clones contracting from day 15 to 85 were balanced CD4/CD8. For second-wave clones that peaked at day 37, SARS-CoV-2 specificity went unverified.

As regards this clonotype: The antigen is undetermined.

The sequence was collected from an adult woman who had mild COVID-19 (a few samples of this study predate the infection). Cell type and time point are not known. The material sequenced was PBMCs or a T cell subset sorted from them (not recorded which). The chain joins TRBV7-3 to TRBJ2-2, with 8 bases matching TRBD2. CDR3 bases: TGTGCCAGCACCCCGGGAGGGGGTATCTCCACCGGGGAGCTGTTTTTT. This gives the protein CASTPGGGISTGELFF.